These T cell receptor beta chains were read from a single sample in a study of Ad26.COV2.S vaccination and SARS-CoV-2 variants. Assay: immunoSEQ multiplex PCR; the TCRdb copy retains only in-frame clones and omits some. Among about 390,000 clones listed, about 85% were seen once. Material: peripheral blood, obtained in a trial of Ad26.COV2.S vaccine versus placebo. The receptors derive from a person between 18 and 59 years old who received the Ad26.COV2.S COVID-19 vaccine or a placebo. Both conserved end residues are part of each CDR3. Fields, in order: V gene, J gene, CDR3 protein.

TRBV7-2	TRBJ2-5	CASSLVWGETQYF
TRBV6-5	TRBJ1-3	CASSYGGEGNTIYF
TRBV5-1	TRBJ2-5	CASSLGGSGGLGYQETQYF
TRBV7-9	TRBJ2-5	CASSLDSQETQYF
TRBV19	TRBJ1-3	CASSLSASGNTIYF
TRBV27	TRBJ1-5	CASSYLMMGNQPQHF
TRBV5-6	TRBJ1-1	CASSIAGTGTTEAFF
TRBV7-6	TRBJ2-2	CASSLKTGGANTGELFF
TRBV7-8	TRBJ2-5	CASSLARGPETQYF
TRBV6-6	TRBJ1-2	CASSPDRGVNYGYTF
TRBV6-1	TRBJ1-2	CASSEGVGQRDYGYTF
TRBV10-2	TRBJ1-1	CASSEPAGATEAFF
TRBV19	TRBJ1-2	CASTLFGQVNGYTF
TRBV4-1	TRBJ2-7	CASSQEGTSDEQYF
TRBV27	TRBJ2-5	CASSLRGQETQYF
TRBV2	TRBJ1-1	CASSEARGYTEAFF
TRBV7-2	TRBJ2-3	CASSLVKLAGGTDTQYF
TRBV13	TRBJ2-5	CASSRRRGETQYF
TRBV7-2	TRBJ2-1	CASSSANEQFF
TRBV5-1	TRBJ2-1	CASSLTSGAYNEQFF
TRBV20-1	TRBJ1-1	CSEASNTEAFF
TRBV4-1	TRBJ1-3	CASQGFSGNTIYF
TRBV19	TRBJ1-5	CASTTGEANQPQHF
TRBV2	TRBJ2-7	CASSEGGQSSYEQYF
TRBV5-8	TRBJ1-2	CASRLGGISYGYTF
TRBV25-1	TRBJ2-6	CASSERGSGANVLTF
TRBV10-1	TRBJ2-5	CARDHGSPRETQYF
TRBV5-1	TRBJ2-2	CASTPSFGGELFF